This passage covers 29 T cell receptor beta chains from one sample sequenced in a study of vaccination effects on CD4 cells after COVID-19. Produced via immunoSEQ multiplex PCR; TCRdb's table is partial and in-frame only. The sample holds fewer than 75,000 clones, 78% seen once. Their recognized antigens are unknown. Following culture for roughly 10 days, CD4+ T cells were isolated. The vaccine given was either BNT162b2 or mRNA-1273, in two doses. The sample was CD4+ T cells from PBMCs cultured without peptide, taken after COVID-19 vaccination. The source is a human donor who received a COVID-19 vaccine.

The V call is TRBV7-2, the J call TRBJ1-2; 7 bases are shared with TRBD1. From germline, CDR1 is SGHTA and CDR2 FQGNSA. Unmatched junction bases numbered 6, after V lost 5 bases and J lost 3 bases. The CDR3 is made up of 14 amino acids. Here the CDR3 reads CASSPRQGDYGYTF. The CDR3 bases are TGTGCCAGCAGCCCCCGACAGGGCGACTATGGCTACACCTTC.

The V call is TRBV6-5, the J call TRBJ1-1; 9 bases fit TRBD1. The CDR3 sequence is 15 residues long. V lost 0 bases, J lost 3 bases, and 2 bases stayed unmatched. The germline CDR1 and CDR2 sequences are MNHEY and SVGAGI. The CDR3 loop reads CASSYSGTGHTEAFF. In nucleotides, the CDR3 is TGTGCCAGCAGTTACTCCGGGACAGGGCACACTGAAGCTTTCTTT.

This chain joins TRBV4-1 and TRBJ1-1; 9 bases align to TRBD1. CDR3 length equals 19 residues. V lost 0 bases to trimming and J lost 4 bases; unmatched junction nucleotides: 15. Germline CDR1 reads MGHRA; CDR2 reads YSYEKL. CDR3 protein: CASSQEKPGQGKVVTEAFF. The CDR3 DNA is TGCGCCAGCAGCCAAGAAAAGCCGGGACAGGGAAAGGTGGTCACTGAAGCTTTCTTT.

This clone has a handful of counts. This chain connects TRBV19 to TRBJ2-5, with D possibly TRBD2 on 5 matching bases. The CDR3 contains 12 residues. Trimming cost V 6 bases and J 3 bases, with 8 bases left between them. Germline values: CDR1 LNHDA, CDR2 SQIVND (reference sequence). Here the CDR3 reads CASSPGKETQYF. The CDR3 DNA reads TGTGCCAGTAGCCCCGGGAAAGAGACCCAGTACTTC.

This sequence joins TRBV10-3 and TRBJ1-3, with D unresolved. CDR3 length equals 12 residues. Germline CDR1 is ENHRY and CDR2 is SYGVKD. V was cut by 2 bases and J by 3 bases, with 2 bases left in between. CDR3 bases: TGTGCCATCAGTGAGAGTGGAAACACCATATATTTT. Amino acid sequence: CAISESGNTIYF.

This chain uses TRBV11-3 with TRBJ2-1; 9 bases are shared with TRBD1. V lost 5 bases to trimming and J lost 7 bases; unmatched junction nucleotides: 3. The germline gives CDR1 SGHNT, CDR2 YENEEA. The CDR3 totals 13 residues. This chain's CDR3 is CASSLDRGNEQFF. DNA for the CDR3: TGTGCCAGCAGCCTGGACAGGGGTAATGAGCAGTTCTTC. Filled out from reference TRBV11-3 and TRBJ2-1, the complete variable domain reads EAGVVQSPRYKIIEKKQPVAFWCNPISGHNTLYWYLQNLGQGPELLIRYENEEAVDDSQLPKDRFSAERLKGVDSTLKIQPAELGDSAVYLCASSLDRGNEQFFGPGTRLTVL.

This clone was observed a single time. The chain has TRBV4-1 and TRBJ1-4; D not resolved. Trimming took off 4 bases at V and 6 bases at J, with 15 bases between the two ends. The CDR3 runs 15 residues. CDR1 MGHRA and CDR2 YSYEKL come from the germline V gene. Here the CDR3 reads CASSPTAARDEKLFF. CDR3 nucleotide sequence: TGCGCCAGCAGCCCGACCGCAGCGAGAGATGAAAAACTGTTTTTT.

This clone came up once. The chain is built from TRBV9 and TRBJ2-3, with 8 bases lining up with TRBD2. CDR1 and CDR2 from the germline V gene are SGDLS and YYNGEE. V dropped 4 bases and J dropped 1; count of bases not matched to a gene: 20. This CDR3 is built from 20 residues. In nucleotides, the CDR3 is TGTGCCAGCAGCACAGCCTTTCGAAGCGGGGGCGGTTCGGGCACAGATACGCAGTATTTT. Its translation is CASSTAFRSGGGSGTDTQYF.

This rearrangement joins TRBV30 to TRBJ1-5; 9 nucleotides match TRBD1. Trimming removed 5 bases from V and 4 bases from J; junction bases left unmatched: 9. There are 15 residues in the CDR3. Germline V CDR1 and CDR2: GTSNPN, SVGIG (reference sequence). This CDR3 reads CAWGFRDRDNQPQHF. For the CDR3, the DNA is TGTGCCTGGGGTTTTCGGGACAGGGATAATCAGCCCCAGCATTTT.

For the CDR3, the DNA is TGTGCCAGCAGTTACCTTATTAGGGGACTTGTCTACGAGCAGTACTTC. Its translation is CASSYLIRGLVYEQYF. V and J are TRBV6-2 or TRBV6-3 and TRBJ2-7; D perhaps matches TRBD2 (6 bases). Germline V gene sequence: CDR1 MNHEY, CDR2 SVGEGT. There are 16 residues in the CDR3. V shed 2 bases and J shed 3 bases, with 17 bases lying between them.

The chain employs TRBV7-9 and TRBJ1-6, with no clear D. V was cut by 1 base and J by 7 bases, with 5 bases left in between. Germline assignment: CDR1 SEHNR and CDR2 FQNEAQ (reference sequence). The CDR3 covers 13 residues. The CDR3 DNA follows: TGTGCCAGCAGCTTAGTAGGGAATTCACCCCTCCACTTT. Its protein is CASSLVGNSPLHF.

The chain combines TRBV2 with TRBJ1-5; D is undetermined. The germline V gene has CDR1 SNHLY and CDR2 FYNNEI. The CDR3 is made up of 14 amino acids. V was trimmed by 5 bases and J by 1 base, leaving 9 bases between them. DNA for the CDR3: TGTGCCAGCAGTCGGACCCGGAGCAATCAGCCCCAGCATTTT. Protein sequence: CASSRTRSNQPQHF. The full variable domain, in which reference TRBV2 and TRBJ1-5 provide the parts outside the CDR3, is EPEVTQTPSHQVTQMGQEVILRCVPISNHLYFYWYRQILGQKVEFLVSFYNNEISEKSEIFDDQFSVERPDGSNFTLKIRSTKLEDSAMYFCASSRTRSNQPQHFGDGTRLSIL.

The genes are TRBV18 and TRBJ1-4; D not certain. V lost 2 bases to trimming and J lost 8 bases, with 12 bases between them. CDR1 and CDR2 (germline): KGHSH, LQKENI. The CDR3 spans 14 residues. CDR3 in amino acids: CASSPRRAGEKLFF. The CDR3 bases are TGTGCCAGCTCACCAAGGAGGGCGGGAGAAAAACTGTTTTTT.

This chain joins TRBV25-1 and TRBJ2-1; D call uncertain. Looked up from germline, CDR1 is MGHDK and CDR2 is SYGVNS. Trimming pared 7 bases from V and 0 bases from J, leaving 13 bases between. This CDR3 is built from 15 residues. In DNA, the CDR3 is TGTGCCAGCATACCGGACCGAGGCTCCTACAATGAGCAGTTCTTC. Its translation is CASIPDRGSYNEQFF.

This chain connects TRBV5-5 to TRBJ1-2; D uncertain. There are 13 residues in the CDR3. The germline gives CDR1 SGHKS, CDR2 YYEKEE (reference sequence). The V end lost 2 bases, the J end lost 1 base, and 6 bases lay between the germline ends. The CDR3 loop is CASSFQFNYGYTF. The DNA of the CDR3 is TGTGCCAGCAGCTTTCAGTTTAACTATGGCTACACCTTC.

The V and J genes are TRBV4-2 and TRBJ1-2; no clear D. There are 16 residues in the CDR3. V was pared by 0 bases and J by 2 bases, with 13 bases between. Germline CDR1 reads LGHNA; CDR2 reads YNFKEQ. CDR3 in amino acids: CASSQDLKEGNYGYTF. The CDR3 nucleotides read TGTGCCAGCAGCCAAGATCTCAAGGAAGGGAACTATGGCTACACCTTC.

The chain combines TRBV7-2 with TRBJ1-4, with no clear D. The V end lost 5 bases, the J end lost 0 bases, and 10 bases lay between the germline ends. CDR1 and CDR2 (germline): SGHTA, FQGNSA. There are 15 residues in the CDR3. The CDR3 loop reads CASSLRGATNEKLFF. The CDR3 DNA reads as TGTGCCAGCAGCCTAAGAGGAGCAACTAATGAAAAACTGTTTTTT.

CDR3 DNA: TGTGCCAGCCCCCTAGCGGGACAGGCAGGGGGTGGTGAAGCTTTCTTT. This encodes CASPLAGQAGGGEAFF. The chain has TRBV7-2 and TRBJ1-1; 8 nucleotides agree with TRBD1. The ends lost 8 bases at V and 7 bases at J; junction bases unmatched: 18. The germline V gene encodes CDR1 SGHTA and CDR2 FQGNSA. The CDR3 loop spans 16 amino acids.

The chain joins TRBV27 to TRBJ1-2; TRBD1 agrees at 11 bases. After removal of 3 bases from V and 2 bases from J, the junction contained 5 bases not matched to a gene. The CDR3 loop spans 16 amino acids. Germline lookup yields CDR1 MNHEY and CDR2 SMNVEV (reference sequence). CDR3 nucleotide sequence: TGTGCCAGCAGTTTTTGGGACAGGGGGGGCAACTATGGCTACACCTTC. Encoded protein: CASSFWDRGGNYGYTF.

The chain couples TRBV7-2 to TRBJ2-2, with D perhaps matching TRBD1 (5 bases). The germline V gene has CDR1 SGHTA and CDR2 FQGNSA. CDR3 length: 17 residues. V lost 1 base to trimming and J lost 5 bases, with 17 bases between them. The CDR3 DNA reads TGTGCCAGCAGCTTAGTCCCGAAAGGGGATCTAACCGGGGAGCTGTTTTTT. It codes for CASSLVPKGDLTGELFF. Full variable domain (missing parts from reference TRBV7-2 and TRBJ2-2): GAGVSQSPSNKVTEKGKDVELRCDPISGHTALYWYRQSLGQGLEFLIYFQGNSAPDKSGLPSDRFSAERTGGSVSTLTIQRTQQEDSAVYLCASSLVPKGDLTGELFFGEGSRLTVL.

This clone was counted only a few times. The CDR3 reads CASSEGTTTMNTQYF. Here the CDR3 DNA reads TGTGCCAGCAGTGAAGGGACAACAACCATGAATACGCAGTATTTT. The gene calls are TRBV25-1 and TRBJ2-3, with D perhaps matching TRBD1 (6 bases). Deletions cut 2 bases from V and 7 bases from J, with 16 bases between. The CDR3 covers 15 residues. Germline V gene sequence: CDR1 MGHDK, CDR2 SYGVNS.

CDR3 sequence (DNA): TGTGCCAGCTCACCACTTGCGGGAGATCGGCCCGGGGAGCTGTTTTTT. Amino acid sequence: CASSPLAGDRPGELFF. The chain couples TRBV18 to TRBJ2-2, with 7 bases lining up with TRBD2. The CDR3 is made up of 16 amino acids. V shed 1 base and J 6 bases; nucleotides not matched to a gene: 8. Germline CDR1 is KGHSH and CDR2 is LQKENI.

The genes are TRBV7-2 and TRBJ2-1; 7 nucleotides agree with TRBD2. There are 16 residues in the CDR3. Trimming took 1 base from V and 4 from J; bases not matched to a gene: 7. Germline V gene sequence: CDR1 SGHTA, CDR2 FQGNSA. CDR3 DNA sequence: TGTGCCAGCAGCTTAGTGGGGGGAGGGCCTTACAATGAGCAGTTCTTC. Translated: CASSLVGGGPYNEQFF. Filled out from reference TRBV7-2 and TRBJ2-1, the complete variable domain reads GAGVSQSPSNKVTEKGKDVELRCDPISGHTALYWYRQSLGQGLEFLIYFQGNSAPDKSGLPSDRFSAERTGGSVSTLTIQRTQQEDSAVYLCASSLVGGGPYNEQFFGPGTRLTVL.

The CDR3 loop reads CARSPRDREALNTEAFF. The CDR3 nucleotides read TGTGCCAGAAGCCCAAGGGACAGGGAGGCCCTGAACACTGAAGCTTTCTTT. The V call is TRBV5-3, the J call TRBJ1-1, with 9 nucleotides matching TRBD1. TRBV5-3 is annotated as an ORF whose role is uncertain. Trimming removed 4 bases from V and 0 bases from J; junction bases left unmatched: 10. CDR3 length equals 17 residues.

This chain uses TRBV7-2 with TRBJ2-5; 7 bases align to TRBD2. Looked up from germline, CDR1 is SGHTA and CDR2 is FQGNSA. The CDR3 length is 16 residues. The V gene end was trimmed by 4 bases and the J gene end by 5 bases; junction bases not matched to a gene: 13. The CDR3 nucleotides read TGTGCCAGCAGCTGGAACCGGGGGGACGCGCGGGAGACCCAGTACTTC. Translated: CASSWNRGDARETQYF.

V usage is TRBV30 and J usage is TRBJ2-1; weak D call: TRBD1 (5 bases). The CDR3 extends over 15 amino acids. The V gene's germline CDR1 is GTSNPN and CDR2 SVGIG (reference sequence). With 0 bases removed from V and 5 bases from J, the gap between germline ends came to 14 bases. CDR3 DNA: TGTGCCTGGAGTGTGGGTCCCCAAGGGGACAATGAGCAGTTCTTC. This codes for CAWSVGPQGDNEQFF.

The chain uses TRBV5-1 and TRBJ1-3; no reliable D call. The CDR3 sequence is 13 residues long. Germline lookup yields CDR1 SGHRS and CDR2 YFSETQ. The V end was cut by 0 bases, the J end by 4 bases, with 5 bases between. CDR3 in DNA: TGCGCCAGCAGCTTGGAACAGGGAAACACCATATATTTT. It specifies CASSLEQGNTIYF.

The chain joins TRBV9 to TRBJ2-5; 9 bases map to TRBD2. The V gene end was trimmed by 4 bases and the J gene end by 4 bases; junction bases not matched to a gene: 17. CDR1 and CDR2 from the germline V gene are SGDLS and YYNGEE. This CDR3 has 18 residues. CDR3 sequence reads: CASSPAIAGGYQGETQYF. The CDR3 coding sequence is TGTGCCAGCAGCCCAGCGATCGCGGGAGGGTATCAGGGAGAGACCCAGTACTTC.

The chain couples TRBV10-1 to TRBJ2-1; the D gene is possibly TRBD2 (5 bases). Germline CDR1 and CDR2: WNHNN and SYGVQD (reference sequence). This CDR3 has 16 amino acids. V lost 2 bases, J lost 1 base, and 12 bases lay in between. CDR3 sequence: CASSEGGFRSYNEQFF. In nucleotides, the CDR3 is TGCGCCAGCAGTGAGGGCGGGTTTAGGTCCTACAATGAGCAGTTCTTC.